The 27 T cell receptor beta chains reported below all come from one sample, sequenced in a study of T-cell reconstitution after alpha-beta-depleted transplantation in children. Unique molecular identifiers were built into the TCRbeta library. TCRdb independently ran MiXCR on the PCR reads; one entry per CDR3 protein. The sample shows about 200,000 distinct CDR3 sequences, 5.5% to 7% of them seen only once. The source was PBMCs, collected before TCRalphabeta/CD19-depleted stem cell transplant. The receptors were sampled from a girl less than two years old with combined immunodeficiency, due to receive a stem cell transplant.

This clonotype was detected ten times or more. CDR3: CASSAGQGNTGELFF. The CDR3 DNA sequence: TGTGCCAGCAGCGCGGGACAGGGGAACACCGGGGAGCTGTTTTTT. V and J are TRBV9 and TRBJ2-2, with TRBD1 matching over 9 bases. The length of the CDR3 is 15 residues. CDR1 and CDR2 from the germline V gene are SGDLS and YYNGEE. The V and J ends lost 3 bases and 1 base, in that order; junction bases with no gene match: 1.

Comment on this clonotype: This could be a read error, since a much larger clone is one nucleotide away. CDR3 sequence (DNA): TGTGCCGGCAGCCTGGGACTAGCGTACTCCTACGAGCAGTACTTC. Protein sequence: CAGSLGLAYSYEQYF. V gene TRBV5-6 combines with J gene TRBJ2-7; 10 bases agree with TRBD2. Germline V gene lookup returns CDR1 SGHDT and CDR2 YYEEEE. The CDR3 runs 15 residues.

This clonotype occurred many times. The chain uses TRBV20-1 and TRBJ2-2, with D perhaps matching TRBD2 (6 bases). Trimming pared 3 bases from V and 3 bases from J, leaving 11 bases between. This CDR3 region has 14 residues. CDR1 is DFQATT, CDR2 SNEGSKA, per germline (reference sequence). CDR3 loop: CSASPGGYTGELFF. The CDR3 coding sequence is TGCAGTGCTAGCCCCGGGGGATACACCGGGGAGCTGTTTTTT.

This clonotype has at least ten counts. The CDR3 DNA is TGTGCCACCAGTCCCCAGCGGGAGGACTACGAGCAGTACTTC. Encoded protein: CATSPQREDYEQYF. The chain couples TRBV24-1 to TRBJ2-7, with 9 positions matching TRBD2. CDR3 size: 14 residues. V was clipped by 6 bases and J by 3 bases; unmatched bases: 5. CDR1 is KGHDR, CDR2 SFDVKD, per germline.

This clonotype was seen only a few times. The chain carries TRBV6-1 and TRBJ2-5, with D perhaps TRBD1 (5 bases). Per the germline V gene, CDR1 is MNHNS and CDR2 is SASEGT. This CDR3 region has 14 residues. V shed 2 bases and J shed 5 bases, with 12 bases lying between them. DNA for the CDR3: TGTGCCAGCAGTGAATGGGGCTTGAGGGAGACCCAGTACTTC. Translation gives CASSEWGLRETQYF.

This clonotype was seen repeatedly, ten times or more. The rearrangement links TRBV2 to TRBJ2-3; D is ambiguous. CDR1 is SNHLY, CDR2 FYNNEI, per germline. CDR3 length equals 11 residues. Trimming took off 1 base at V and 6 bases at J, with 2 bases between the two ends. The CDR3 here is CASSEGDTQYF. In nucleotides, the CDR3 is TGTGCCAGCAGTGAAGGGGATACGCAGTATTTT. Full variable domain (outside the CDR3, taken from reference TRBV2 and TRBJ2-3): EPEVTQTPSHQVTQMGQEVILRCVPISNHLYFYWYRQILGQKVEFLVSFYNNEISEKSEIFDDQFSVERPDGSNFTLKIRSTKLEDSAMYFCASSEGDTQYFGPGTRLTVL.

This clonotype was counted at least ten times. The chain recombines TRBV20-1 with TRBJ2-1; unclear D gene. Germline CDR1 reads DFQATT; CDR2 reads SNEGSKA (reference sequence). V dropped 0 bases and J dropped 2 bases, with 8 bases sitting between them. The length of the CDR3 is 14 residues. This CDR3 reads CSAREGDTYNEQFF. Written as DNA, the CDR3 is TGCAGTGCTAGAGAGGGTGATACCTACAATGAGCAGTTCTTC.

This clonotype was seen more than once but under ten times. The chain uses TRBV3-2 and TRBJ2-7. TRBV3-2 is listed as a pseudogene. CDR3 length: 17 amino acids. The DNA of the CDR3 is TGTGCCTGCAGCCAAGGACGCGAGGAAGAGGTTCCCTACGAGCAGTACTTC. It translates to CACSQGREEEVPYEQYF.

V and J are TRBV5-1 and TRBJ2-7; 9 bases align to TRBD1. Germline loops: CDR1 SGHRS, CDR2 YFSETQ. V shed 3 bases, J shed 6 bases, and the junction held 4 bases outside the gene matches. CDR3 length equals 13 residues. The DNA for the CDR3 is TGCGCCAGCAGCTGGACAGGGGTACGCGAGCAGTACTTC. Protein sequence: CASSWTGVREQYF. Variable domain in full (rest from reference TRBV5-1 and TRBJ2-7): KAGVTQTPRYLIKTRGQQVTLSCSPISGHRSVSWYQQTPGQGLQFLFEYFSETQRNKGNFPGRFSGRQFSNSRSEMNVSTLELGDSALYLCASSWTGVREQYFGPGTRLTVT.

In the case of this clonotype: No conserved phenylalanine or tryptophan is present at the end of the CDR3, so a read error is the likely explanation. This sequence joins TRBV10-3 and TRBJ2-4; D perhaps matches TRBD1 (5 bases). The CDR3 spans 13 residues. V lost 3 bases, J lost 5 bases, and 8 bases lay in between. Germline lookup yields CDR1 ENHRY and CDR2 SYGVKD. CDR3 sequence reads: CAISERGENIQYI. The CDR3 coding sequence is TGTGCCATCAGTGAAAGGGGTGAAAACATTCAGTACATC.

Turning to this clonotype: This may be a read error: a much more frequent sequence differs by one nucleotide. The genes are TRBV29-1 and TRBJ2-2; tentatively, D is TRBD2 (5 bases). CDR1 and CDR2 (germline): SQVTM, ANQGSEA. V lost 5 bases and J 0 bases, leaving 16 bases between the germline ends. The CDR3 spans 16 residues. The CDR3 DNA follows: TGCAGCGTTTTAAATCCGGGAACCTCGAACACCGGGGAGCTGTTTTTT. Its translation is CSVLNPGTSNTGELFF.

J is TRBJ2-2 and V is TRBV7-6, with TRBD1 as a possible D gene (5 bases). Germline CDR1 and CDR2: SGHVS and FNYEAQ. V was cut by 1 base and J by 5 bases, with 17 bases left in between. The CDR3 consists of 17 residues. CDR3 region: CASSLDLGRKETGELFF. DNA of the CDR3: TGTGCCAGCAGCTTAGATTTGGGGCGGAAGGAGACCGGGGAGCTGTTTTTT.

This clonotype was counted ten times or more. This rearrangement joins TRBV15 to TRBJ2-7; 12 bases match TRBD1. CDR3 length equals 15 residues. Trimming cost V 7 bases and J 8 bases; bases outside gene matches: 12. The germline V gene has CDR1 LNHNV and CDR2 YYDKDF (reference sequence). The CDR3 DNA reads TGTGCCACCACCCCGAGGCCGGGACAGGGGGCCCAGCAGTACTTC. Translated: CATTPRPGQGAQQYF.

This clonotype was found a few times. The chain combines TRBV10-3 with TRBJ1-2, with a weak D call TRBD1 (5 bases). V lost 2 bases and J lost 6, with 16 bases in between. The germline CDR1 and CDR2 sequences are ENHRY and SYGVKD. The CDR3 is 15 residues long. This CDR3 reads CAISENGAPADGYTF. In nucleotides, the CDR3 is TGTGCCATCAGTGAGAACGGGGCCCCCGCAGATGGCTACACCTTC.

This clonotype was seen many times. The chain links TRBV14 to TRBJ1-1; D is uncertain. The CDR3 sequence is 13 residues long. Germline CDR1 reads SGHDN; CDR2 reads FVKESK. V gave up 4 bases and J gave up 3 bases, with 9 bases separating them. CDR3 amino acids: CASSLMFDTEAFF. Here the CDR3 DNA reads TGTGCCAGCAGCCTCATGTTCGACACTGAAGCTTTCTTT.

At least ten counts were recorded for this clonotype. The rearrangement uses TRBV7-9 and TRBJ2-5, with TRBD1 matching over 7 bases. The CDR3 extends over 15 amino acids. J was trimmed by 4 bases and V by 1 base; bases with no gene match: 6. Germline CDR1 SEHNR, CDR2 FQNEAQ (reference sequence). In nucleotides, the CDR3 is TGTGCCAGCAGCTTAGACGACAGGGTATCAGAGACCCAGTACTTC. Residues: CASSLDDRVSETQYF.

This clonotype was seen repeatedly, ten times or more. The chain combines TRBV7-2 with TRBJ2-5; D remains unclear. The CDR3 totals 14 residues. Germline-derived CDR1 and CDR2 are SGHTA and FQGNSA. Between the trimmed V and J ends, which lost 8 bases and 3 bases, there was a span of 16 bases. The CDR3 is CASCMRAREETQYF. CDR3 in DNA: TGTGCCAGCTGTATGCGCGCTAGGGAAGAGACCCAGTACTTC.

In its sample, this clonotype was seen many times. One junction end does not reproduce the germline sequence, and a read error may be involved. V is TRBV24-1 and J is TRBJ2-1, with D perhaps given as TRBD1 or TRBD2 (5 bases each). This CDR3 region has 12 residues. CDR1 and CDR2 (germline): KGHDR, SFDVKD. The CDR3 coding sequence is TGTGCCACCAGTGATTCACCGGGACCACCCCTTTTC. Its translation is CATSDSPGPPLF.

At least ten counts were recorded for this clonotype. The chain has TRBV29-1 and TRBJ2-7, with TRBD2 identical over 7 bases. Germline values: CDR1 SQVTM, CDR2 ANQGSEA. CDR3 length: 15 residues. The V and J ends lost 3 bases and 0 bases, in that order; junction bases with no gene match: 8. CDR3 residues: CSVDGGGGFSYEQYF. The CDR3, as DNA: TGCAGCGTTGACGGCGGCGGGGGTTTCTCCTACGAGCAGTACTTC.

The V gene is TRBV29-1, the J gene TRBJ2-1, with D possibly being TRBD1 or TRBD2 (5 bases each). V dropped 1 base and J dropped 0 bases, with 25 bases sitting between them. CDR3 length: 20 amino acids. The V gene's germline CDR1 is SQVTM and CDR2 ANQGSEA. CDR3 in DNA: TGCAGCGTTGAAGGACCGGATGGGGCCCTAGCCCGGAGCTCCTACAATGAGCAGTTCTTC. This encodes CSVEGPDGALARSSYNEQFF.

This clonotype was recorded many times. This chain links TRBV6-1 with TRBJ1-2; tentative D call: TRBD1 (6 bases). V shed 7 bases and J shed 5 bases, with 14 bases lying between them. Per germline, CDR1 MNHNS and CDR2 SASEGT. There are 13 residues in the CDR3. The CDR3 DNA reads TGTGCCAGCATCGGGGGACATAGGTATGGCTACACCTTC. As protein: CASIGGHRYGYTF.

This clonotype was counted many times. The chain uses TRBV20-1 and TRBJ2-5, with D perhaps TRBD1 (5 bases). The V end lost 6 bases, the J end lost 1 base, and 12 bases lay between the germline ends. The germline gives CDR1 DFQATT, CDR2 SNEGSKA (reference sequence). There are 13 residues in the CDR3. The CDR3 bases are TGCAGTGCACCCGACAGATTCCAAGAGACCCAGTACTTC. It translates to CSAPDRFQETQYF.

This clonotype occurred many times. The chain joins TRBV21-1 to TRBJ2-7; TRBD2, the table's D call, lacks a check against the DNA. TRBV21-1 is a recognized pseudogene. The CDR3 runs to 17 residues. The DNA of the CDR3 is TGTGCCAGCAGCAAAACTAGAGACTCTCTTTTTTCCTACGAGCAGTACTTC. Translating it yields CASSKTRDSLFSYEQYF.

This clonotype was seen at least ten times. The chain employs TRBV6-5 and TRBJ2-1; 8 nucleotides line up with TRBD2. The CDR3 runs to 17 residues. J gave up 6 bases and V 0 bases, and 10 bases lay outside the gene matches. Germline CDR1 and CDR2: MNHEY and SVGAGI. For the CDR3, the DNA is TGTGCCAGCAGTTACTCGCCCCCATCGGGAGGGGTCAATGAGCAGTTCTTC. It encodes CASSYSPPSGGVNEQFF.

The sample holds a few counts of this clonotype. The rearrangement uses TRBV28 and TRBJ2-1; 9 nucleotides agree with TRBD2. V shed 5 bases, J shed 6 bases, and the junction held 8 bases outside the gene matches. Germline lookup yields CDR1 MDHEN and CDR2 SYDVKM. The length of the CDR3 is 15 residues. CDR3: CASSPLAGKGNEQFF. The CDR3 coding sequence is TGTGCCAGCAGTCCCCTAGCGGGAAAGGGCAATGAGCAGTTCTTC. Using reference TRBV28 and TRBJ2-1 for the parts outside the CDR3, the full variable domain is DVKVTQSSRYLVKRTGEKVFLECVQDMDHENMFWYRQDPGLGLRLIYFSYDVKMKEKGDIPEGYSVSREKKERFSLILESASTNQTSMYLCASSPLAGKGNEQFFGPGTRLTVL.

This clonotype was picked up many times. The gene calls are TRBV20-1 and TRBJ2-1; TRBD2 agrees at 12 bases. The V gene end was trimmed by 4 bases and the J gene end by 8 bases; junction bases not matched to a gene: 9. This CDR3 has 15 amino acids. Germline V gene data show CDR1 as DFQATT and CDR2 as SNEGSKA (reference sequence). The CDR3 DNA follows: TGCAGTGCTACCCGACTAGCGGGAGCGATTGATGAGCAGTTCTTC. Residues: CSATRLAGAIDEQFF.

This clonotype was detected many times. V usage is TRBV29-1 and J usage is TRBJ2-1, with D unresolved. Germline V gene data show CDR1 as SQVTM and CDR2 as ANQGSEA. Trimming left V 0 bases short and J 5 bases short, with 8 bases between. The CDR3 contains 13 residues. CDR3 protein: CSVEDSQDNEQFF. For the CDR3, the DNA is TGCAGCGTTGAAGATTCGCAGGACAATGAGCAGTTCTTC.